This TCR beta chain stems from a study of blood T cell repertoires in COVID-19. Background on the study: The origin of the acute and convalescent COVID-19 samples was the United States, Italy and Spain. PBMCs, B-cell-depleted T cells, or T cells were the source of the cDNA or gDNA that made up the material.

With 4 bases clipped from V and 4 bases from J, the junction kept 7 bases outside the gene matches. The CDR3 is made up of 15 amino acids. CDR1 is SEHNR, CDR2 FQNEAQ, per germline (reference sequence). Authors' processing steps: Nucleated cell number was recorded as an estimate derived from reference gene primer amplification. The data were produced by immunoSEQ multiplex PCR, yet TCRdb's version contains in-frame clones alone and is incomplete. That table is the source of V, J and clone size, and D and trimming were worked out from the DNA. Seen here are tens of thousands of clones, around 84% observed once, and the top ten hold over 4%. This clone showed up just a few times.

This TCR came from a man in his forties or fifties with acute or convalescent COVID-19. This chain links TRBV7-9 with TRBJ2-7; 10 bases align to TRBD1. The sample was peripheral blood. The CDR3, as DNA: TGTGCCAGCAGCTATGAGGACAGGGGGACTTACGAGCAGTACTTC. Encoded protein: CASSYEDRGTYEQYF. The full variable domain, its missing parts supplied by reference TRBV7-9 and TRBJ2-7, is DTGVSQNPRHKITKRGQNVTFRCDPISEHNRLYWYRQTLGQGPEFLTYFQNEAQLEKSRLLSDRFSAERPKGSFSTLEIQRTEQGDSAMYLCASSYEDRGTYEQYFGPGTRLTVT.